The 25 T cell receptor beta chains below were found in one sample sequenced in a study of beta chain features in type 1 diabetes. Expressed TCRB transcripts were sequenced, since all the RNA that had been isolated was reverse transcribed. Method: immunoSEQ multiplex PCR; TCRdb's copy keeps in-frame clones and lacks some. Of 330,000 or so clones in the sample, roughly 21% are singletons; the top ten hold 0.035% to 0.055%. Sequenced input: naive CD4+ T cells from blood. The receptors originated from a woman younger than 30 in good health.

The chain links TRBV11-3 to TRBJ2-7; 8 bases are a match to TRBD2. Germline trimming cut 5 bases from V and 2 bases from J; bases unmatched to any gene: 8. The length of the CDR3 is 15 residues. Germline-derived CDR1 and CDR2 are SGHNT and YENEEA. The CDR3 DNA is TGTGCCAGCAGCCGCGCGGGGGGATCAGCCTACGAGCAGTACTTC. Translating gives CASSRAGGSAYEQYF.

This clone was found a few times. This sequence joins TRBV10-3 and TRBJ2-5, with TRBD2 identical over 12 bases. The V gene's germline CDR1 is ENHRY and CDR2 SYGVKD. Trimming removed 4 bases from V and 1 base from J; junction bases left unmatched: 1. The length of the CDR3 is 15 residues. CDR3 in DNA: TGTGCCATCAGTGGGACTAGCGGGGCCCAAGAGACCCAGTACTTC. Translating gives CAISGTSGAQETQYF.

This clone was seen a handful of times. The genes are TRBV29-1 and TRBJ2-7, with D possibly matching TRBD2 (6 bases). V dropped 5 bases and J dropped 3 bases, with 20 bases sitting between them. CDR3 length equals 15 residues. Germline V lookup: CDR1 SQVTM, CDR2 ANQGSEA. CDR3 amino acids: CSVSMGLSDRYEQYF. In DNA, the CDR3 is TGCAGCGTTTCTATGGGACTCTCCGACCGCTACGAGCAGTACTTC.

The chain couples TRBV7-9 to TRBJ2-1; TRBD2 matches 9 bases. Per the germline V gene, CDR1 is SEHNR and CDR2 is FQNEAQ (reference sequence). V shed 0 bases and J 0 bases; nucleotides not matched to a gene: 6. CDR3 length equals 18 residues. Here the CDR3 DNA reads TGTGCCAGCAGCTTAGCGCGTCCAGCGGGAGGCTCCTACAATGAGCAGTTCTTC. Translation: CASSLARPAGGSYNEQFF.

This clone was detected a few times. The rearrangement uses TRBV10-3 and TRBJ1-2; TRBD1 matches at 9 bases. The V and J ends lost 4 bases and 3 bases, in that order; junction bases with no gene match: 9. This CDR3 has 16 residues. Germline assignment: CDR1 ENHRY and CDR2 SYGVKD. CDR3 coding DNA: TGTGCCATCAGTGCCACAGCACAGGGGGCACACTATGGCTACACCTTC. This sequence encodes CAISATAQGAHYGYTF.

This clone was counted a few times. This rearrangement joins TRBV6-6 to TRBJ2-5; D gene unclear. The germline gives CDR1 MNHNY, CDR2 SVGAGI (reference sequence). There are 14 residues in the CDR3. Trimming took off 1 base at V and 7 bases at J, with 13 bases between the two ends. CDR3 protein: CASSYYGPPGTQYF. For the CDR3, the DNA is TGTGCCAGCAGTTACTACGGCCCCCCGGGGACCCAGTACTTC.

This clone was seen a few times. The chain's CDR3 is CASSQIGSTDTQYF. DNA of the CDR3: TGTGCCAGCAGCCAAATCGGGAGTACAGATACGCAGTATTTT. This chain connects TRBV4-2 to TRBJ2-3, with D tentatively TRBD2 (6 bases). The CDR3 runs 14 residues. Germline V gives CDR1 LGHNA, CDR2 YNFKEQ. V lost 2 bases, J lost 3 bases, and 9 bases lay in between.

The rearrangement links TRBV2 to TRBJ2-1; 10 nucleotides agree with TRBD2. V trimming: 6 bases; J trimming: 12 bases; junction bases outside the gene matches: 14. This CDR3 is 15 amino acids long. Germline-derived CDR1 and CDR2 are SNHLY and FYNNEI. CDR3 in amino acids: CASSQTSGRSQGQFF. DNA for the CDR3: TGTGCCAGCAGCCAGACTAGCGGGCGGTCGCAGGGGCAGTTCTTC.

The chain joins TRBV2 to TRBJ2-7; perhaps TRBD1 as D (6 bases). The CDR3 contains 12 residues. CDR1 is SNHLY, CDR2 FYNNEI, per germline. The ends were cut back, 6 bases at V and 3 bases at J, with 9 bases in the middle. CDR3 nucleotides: TGTGCCAGCAGCTCGGACAGCTACGAGCAGTACTTC. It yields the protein CASSSDSYEQYF.

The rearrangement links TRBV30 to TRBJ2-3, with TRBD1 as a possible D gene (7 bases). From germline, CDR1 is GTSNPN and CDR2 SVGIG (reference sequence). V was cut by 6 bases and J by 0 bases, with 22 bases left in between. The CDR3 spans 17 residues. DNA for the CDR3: TGTGCCTGTACCTACCAAGGAGGGGGCCTAAGCACAGATACGCAGTATTTT. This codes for CACTYQGGGLSTDTQYF.

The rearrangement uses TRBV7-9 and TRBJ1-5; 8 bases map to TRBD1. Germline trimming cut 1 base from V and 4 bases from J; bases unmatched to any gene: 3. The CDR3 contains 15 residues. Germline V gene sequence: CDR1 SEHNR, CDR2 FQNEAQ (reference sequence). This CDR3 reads CASSLGQGLNQPQHF. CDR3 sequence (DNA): TGTGCCAGCAGCTTAGGACAGGGGCTTAATCAGCCCCAGCATTTT. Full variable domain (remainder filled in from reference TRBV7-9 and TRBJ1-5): DTGVSQNPRHKITKRGQNVTFRCDPISEHNRLYWYRQTLGQGPEFLTYFQNEAQLEKSRLLSDRFSAERPKGSFSTLEIQRTEQGDSAMYLCASSLGQGLNQPQHFGDGTRLSIL.

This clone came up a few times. The CDR3 DNA reads TGTGCCAGCAGTTACCGGACACCTGATGGCTACACCTTC. It specifies CASSYRTPDGYTF. V and J are TRBV6-5 and TRBJ1-2; TRBD1 is a possible D gene (5 bases). Trimming shortened V by 2 bases and J by 6 bases, and 10 bases separated the two germline ends. CDR3 length: 13 amino acids. Germline CDR1 reads MNHEY; CDR2 reads SVGAGI.

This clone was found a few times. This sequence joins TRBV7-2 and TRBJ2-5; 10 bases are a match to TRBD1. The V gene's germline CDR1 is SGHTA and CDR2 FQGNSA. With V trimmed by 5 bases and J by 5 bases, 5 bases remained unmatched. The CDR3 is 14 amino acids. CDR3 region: CASSRDRGTETQYF. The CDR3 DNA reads TGTGCCAGCAGCCGGGACAGGGGAACGGAGACCCAGTACTTC.

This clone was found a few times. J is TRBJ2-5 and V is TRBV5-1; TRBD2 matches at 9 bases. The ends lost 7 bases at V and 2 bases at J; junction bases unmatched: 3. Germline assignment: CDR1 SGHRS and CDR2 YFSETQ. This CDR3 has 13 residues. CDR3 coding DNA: TGCGCCAGCGCGGGGGGGCCTCAAGAGACCCAGTACTTC. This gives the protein CASAGGPQETQYF.

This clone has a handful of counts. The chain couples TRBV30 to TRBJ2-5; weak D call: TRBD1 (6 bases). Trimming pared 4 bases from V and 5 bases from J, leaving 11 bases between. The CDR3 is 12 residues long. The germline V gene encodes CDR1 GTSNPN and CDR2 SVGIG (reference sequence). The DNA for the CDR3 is TGTGCCTGGAATCCAGGGGCCGAGACCCAGTACTTC. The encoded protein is CAWNPGAETQYF.

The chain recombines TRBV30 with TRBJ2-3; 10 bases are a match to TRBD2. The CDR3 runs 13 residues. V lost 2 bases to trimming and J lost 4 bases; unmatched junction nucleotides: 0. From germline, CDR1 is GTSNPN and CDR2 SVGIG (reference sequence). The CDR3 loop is CAWSSGGADTQYF. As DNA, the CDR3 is TGTGCCTGGAGTAGCGGGGGGGCAGATACGCAGTATTTT.

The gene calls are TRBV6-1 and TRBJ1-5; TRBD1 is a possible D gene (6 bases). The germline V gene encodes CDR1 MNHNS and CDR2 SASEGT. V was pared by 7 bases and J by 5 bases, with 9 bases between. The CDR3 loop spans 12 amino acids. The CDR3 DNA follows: TGTGCCAGCAAGCCAGGGGATCAGCCCCAGCATTTT. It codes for CASKPGDQPQHF.

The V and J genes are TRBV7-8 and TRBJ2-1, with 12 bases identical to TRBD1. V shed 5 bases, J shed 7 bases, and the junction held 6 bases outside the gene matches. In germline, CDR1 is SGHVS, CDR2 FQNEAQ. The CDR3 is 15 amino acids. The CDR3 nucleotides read TGTGCCAGCAGCGGCCGGGACAGGGGGCCGAATGAGCAGTTCTTC. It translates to CASSGRDRGPNEQFF.

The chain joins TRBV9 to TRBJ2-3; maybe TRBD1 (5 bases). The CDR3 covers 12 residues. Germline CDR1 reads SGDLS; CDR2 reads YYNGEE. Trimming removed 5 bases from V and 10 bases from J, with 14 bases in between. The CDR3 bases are TGTGCCAGCAGTACAGGTTCTCTGGCGCAGTATTTT. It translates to CASSTGSLAQYF.

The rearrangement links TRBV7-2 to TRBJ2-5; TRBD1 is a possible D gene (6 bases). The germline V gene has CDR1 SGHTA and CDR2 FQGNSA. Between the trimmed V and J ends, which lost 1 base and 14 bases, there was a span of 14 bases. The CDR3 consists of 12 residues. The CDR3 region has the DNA TGTGCCAGCAGCTTAGACAGGGAATCCGAATACTTC. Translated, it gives CASSLDRESEYF.

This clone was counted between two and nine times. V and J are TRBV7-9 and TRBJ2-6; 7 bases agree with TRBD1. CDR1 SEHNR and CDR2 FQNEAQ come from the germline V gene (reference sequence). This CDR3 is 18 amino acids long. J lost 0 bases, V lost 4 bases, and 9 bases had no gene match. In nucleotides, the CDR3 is TGTGCCAGCAGCTCCCCCCCAGGGGGTAGCTCTGGGGCCAACGTCCTGACTTTC. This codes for CASSSPPGGSSGANVLTF.

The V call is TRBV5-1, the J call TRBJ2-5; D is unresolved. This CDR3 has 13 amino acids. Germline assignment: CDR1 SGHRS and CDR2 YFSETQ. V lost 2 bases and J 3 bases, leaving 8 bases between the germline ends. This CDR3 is CASSFAGEETQYF. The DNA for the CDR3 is TGCGCCAGCAGCTTTGCAGGCGAAGAGACCCAGTACTTC.

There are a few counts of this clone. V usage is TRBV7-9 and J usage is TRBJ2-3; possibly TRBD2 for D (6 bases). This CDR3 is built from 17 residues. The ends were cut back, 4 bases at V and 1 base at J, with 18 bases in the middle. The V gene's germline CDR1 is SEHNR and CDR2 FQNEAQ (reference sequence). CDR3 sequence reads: CASSSHRLAARTDTQYF. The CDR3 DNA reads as TGTGCCAGCAGCTCCCATCGATTAGCGGCCCGCACAGATACGCAGTATTTT.

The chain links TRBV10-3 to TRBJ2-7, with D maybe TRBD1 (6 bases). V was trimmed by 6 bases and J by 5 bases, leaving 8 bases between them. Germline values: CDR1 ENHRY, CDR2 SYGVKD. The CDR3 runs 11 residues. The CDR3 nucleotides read TGTGCCATCAGCCACAGGGACGAGCAGTACTTC. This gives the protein CAISHRDEQYF.

CDR3 protein: CASTPWRADNQPQHF. The CDR3 nucleotides read TGTGCCAGCACCCCGTGGAGGGCAGACAATCAGCCCCAGCATTTT. J is TRBJ1-5 and V is TRBV2; D gene unclear. The CDR3 extends over 15 amino acids. Germline V gene data show CDR1 as SNHLY and CDR2 as FYNNEI. Between the trimmed V and J ends, which lost 7 bases and 3 bases, there was a span of 16 bases.